The 13 T cell receptor beta chains below were found in one sample sequenced in a study of blood T cell repertoires in COVID-19. Assay: immunoSEQ multiplex PCR; the TCRdb copy retains only in-frame clones and omits some. Seen here are 200,000 to 250,000 clones, around 89% observed once, and the top ten hold 4.1%. Sequenced sample: PBMCs or T cells enriched from blood (not recorded which). These TCRs come from a woman in her twenties or thirties who had recovered from COVID-19.

The rearrangement links TRBV30 to TRBJ2-7; TRBD2 matches 13 bases. The germline V gene encodes CDR1 GTSNPN and CDR2 SVGIG (reference sequence). This CDR3 spans 19 amino acids. Unmatched junction bases numbered 11, after V lost 0 bases and J lost 0 bases. The CDR3 loop is CAWSVEGLAGYRSSYEQYF. The CDR3 nucleotides read TGTGCCTGGAGTGTAGAGGGACTAGCGGGATACAGGAGCTCCTACGAGCAGTACTTC.

This clone was seen only once. The chain carries TRBV7-2 and TRBJ2-2, with no clear D. V was clipped by 8 bases and J by 0 bases, with 10 bases between them. This CDR3 comprises 14 residues. In germline, CDR1 is SGHTA, CDR2 FQGNSA. The CDR3, as DNA: TGTGCCAGCGTGGAGCGCTCGAACACCGGGGAGCTGTTTTTT. It specifies CASVERSNTGELFF.

The chain uses TRBV5-4 and TRBJ2-7; 8 nucleotides align to TRBD2. Germline V gives CDR1 SGHNT, CDR2 YYREEE (reference sequence). V shed 7 bases and J 7 bases; nucleotides not matched to a gene: 7. CDR3 length equals 12 residues. The CDR3: CASARASGEQYF. The CDR3 nucleotides read TGTGCCAGCGCAAGGGCTAGCGGGGAGCAGTACTTC.

The rearrangement uses TRBV5-1 and TRBJ2-1; TRBD2 agrees at 12 bases. Germline V gene sequence: CDR1 SGHRS, CDR2 YFSETQ. The junction had 4 bases not matched to a gene; V was cut back by 4 bases and J by 5 bases. This CDR3 has 15 residues. As DNA, the CDR3 is TGCGCCAGCAGCCAAGGGACTAGCGGGCACAATGAGCAGTTCTTC. Translated: CASSQGTSGHNEQFF.

The chain joins TRBV29-1 to TRBJ2-7; maybe TRBD1 (5 bases). Deletions cut 4 bases from V and 4 bases from J, with 8 bases between. Germline assignment: CDR1 SQVTM and CDR2 ANQGSEA. This CDR3 is 11 amino acids long. CDR3 protein: CSVAGSYEQYF. CDR3 coding DNA: TGCAGCGTTGCAGGGTCGTACGAGCAGTACTTC.

This chain joins TRBV2 and TRBJ2-5; TRBD1 aligns across 12 bases. Trimming took 4 bases from V and 4 from J; bases not matched to a gene: 4. From germline, CDR1 is SNHLY and CDR2 FYNNEI. The CDR3 sequence is 15 residues long. The CDR3: CASSAGQGAIETQYF. The CDR3 coding sequence is TGTGCCAGCAGTGCGGGACAGGGGGCGATAGAGACCCAGTACTTC.

This clone has just one count. The chain has TRBV5-1 and TRBJ2-1, with TRBD2 matching over 11 bases. Germline trimming cut 4 bases from V and 5 bases from J; bases unmatched to any gene: 5. The CDR3 runs 15 residues. Germline V lookup: CDR1 SGHRS, CDR2 YFSETQ. The CDR3 DNA sequence: TGCGCCAGCAGCGGGGGACTAGCGGCCGACAATGAGCAGTTCTTC. Its protein is CASSGGLAADNEQFF. The variable domain in full, with the rest retrieved from reference TRBV5-1 and TRBJ2-1, is KAGVTQTPRYLIKTRGQQVTLSCSPISGHRSVSWYQQTPGQGLQFLFEYFSETQRNKGNFPGRFSGRQFSNSRSEMNVSTLELGDSALYLCASSGGLAADNEQFFGPGTRLTVL.

The table lists this clone with a count of one. The chain is built from TRBV11-2 and TRBJ2-3, with TRBD2 as a possible D gene (5 bases). V lost 8 bases to trimming and J lost 0 bases, with 12 bases between them. The CDR3 loop spans 14 amino acids. Germline V CDR1 and CDR2: SGHAT, FQNNGV. The CDR3 coding sequence is TGTGCCAGCGGGTTAGCGCGGAGCACAGATACGCAGTATTTT. It encodes CASGLARSTDTQYF.

This chain joins TRBV30 and TRBJ1-2, with 8 bases that match TRBD1. This CDR3 spans 15 amino acids. J was trimmed by 8 bases and V by 0 bases; bases with no gene match: 11. CDR1 GTSNPN and CDR2 SVGIG come from the germline V gene (reference sequence). The CDR3 DNA reads TGTGCCTGGAGTGTACCACAGACAGGGGCGCGGGGCTACACCTTC. Its translation is CAWSVPQTGARGYTF.

The chain is built from TRBV9 and TRBJ2-3, with 11 bases lining up with TRBD2. CDR1 and CDR2 (germline): SGDLS, YYNGEE. This CDR3 comprises 22 residues. J lost 2 bases, V lost 4 bases, and 24 bases had no gene match. CDR3 sequence reads: CASSPRTPGLADLGEHTDTQYF. CDR3 nucleotides: TGTGCCAGCAGCCCCCGCACCCCGGGACTAGCGGATTTGGGGGAACACACAGATACGCAGTATTTT.

The chain employs TRBV5-4 and TRBJ1-3; unclear D gene. The V gene's germline CDR1 is SGHNT and CDR2 YYREEE (reference sequence). This CDR3 is 16 amino acids long. V lost 3 bases and J lost 5, with 18 bases in between. DNA of the CDR3: TGTGCCAGCAGCTCTCCTCTTGAGGGTGGTAGAAACACCATATATTTT. Translated: CASSSPLEGGRNTIYF.

This rearrangement joins TRBV18 to TRBJ1-4; the match to TRBD1 covers 9 bases. The CDR3 extends over 16 amino acids. Germline V gene lookup returns CDR1 KGHSH and CDR2 LQKENI. J gave up 7 bases and V 3 bases, and 9 bases lay outside the gene matches. The CDR3 DNA is TGTGCCAGCTCACCCACAGGGGGCGGAGAGGGTGAAAAACTGTTTTTT. Encoded protein: CASSPTGGGEGEKLFF.

V is TRBV30 and J is TRBJ2-5; TRBD1 agrees at 7 bases. Germline V lookup: CDR1 GTSNPN, CDR2 SVGIG (reference sequence). V was pared by 6 bases and J by 0 bases, with 4 bases of the junction left unmatched. The CDR3 is 13 amino acids. This chain's CDR3 is CACNRGDQETQYF. DNA for the CDR3: TGTGCCTGTAACAGGGGAGACCAAGAGACCCAGTACTTC.